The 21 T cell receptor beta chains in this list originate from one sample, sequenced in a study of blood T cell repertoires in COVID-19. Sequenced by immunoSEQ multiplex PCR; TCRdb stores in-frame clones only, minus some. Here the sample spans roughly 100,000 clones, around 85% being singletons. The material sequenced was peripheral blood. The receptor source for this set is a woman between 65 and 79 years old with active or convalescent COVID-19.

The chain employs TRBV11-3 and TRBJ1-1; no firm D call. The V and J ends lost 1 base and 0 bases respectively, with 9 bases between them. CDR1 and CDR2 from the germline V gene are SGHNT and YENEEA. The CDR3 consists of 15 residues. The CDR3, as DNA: TGTGCCAGCAGCTTAGGTGTGAGTTTGAACACTGAAGCTTTCTTT. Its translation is CASSLGVSLNTEAFF.

The CDR3 reads CASSTIRTSGYEQYF. CDR3 nucleotides: TGTGCCAGCAGTACAATCCGGACTAGCGGCTACGAGCAGTACTTC. This chain uses TRBV6-2 or TRBV6-3 with TRBJ2-7; 10 bases align to TRBD2. The germline gives CDR1 MNHEY, CDR2 SVGEGT. The ends lost 5 bases at V and 3 bases at J; junction bases unmatched: 7. The CDR3 is made up of 15 amino acids.

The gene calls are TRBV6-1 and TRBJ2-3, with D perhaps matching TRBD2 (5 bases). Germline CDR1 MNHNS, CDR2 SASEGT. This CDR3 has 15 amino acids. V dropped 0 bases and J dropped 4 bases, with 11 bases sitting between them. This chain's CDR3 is CASSEASSGPDTQYF. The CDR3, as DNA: TGTGCCAGCAGTGAAGCGTCGAGCGGCCCAGATACGCAGTATTTT.

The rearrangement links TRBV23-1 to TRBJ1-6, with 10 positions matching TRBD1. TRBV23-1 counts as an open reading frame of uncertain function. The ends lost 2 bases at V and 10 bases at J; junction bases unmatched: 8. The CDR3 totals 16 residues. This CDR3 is CASSQIRDRGESPLHF. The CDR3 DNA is TGCGCCAGCAGTCAAATTCGGGACAGGGGTGAATCACCCCTCCACTTT.

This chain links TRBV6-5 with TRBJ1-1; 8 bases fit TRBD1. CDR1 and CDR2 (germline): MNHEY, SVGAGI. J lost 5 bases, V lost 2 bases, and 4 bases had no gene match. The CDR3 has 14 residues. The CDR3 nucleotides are TGTGCCAGCAGTTACACAGGGGGATTGACTGAAGCTTTCTTT. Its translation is CASSYTGGLTEAFF.

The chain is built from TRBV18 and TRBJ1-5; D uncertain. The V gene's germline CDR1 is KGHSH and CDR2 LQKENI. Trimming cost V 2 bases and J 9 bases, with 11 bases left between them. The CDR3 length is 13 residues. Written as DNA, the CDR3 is TGTGCCAGCTCACCAGGGGAGAGTGGGCCCCAGCATTTT. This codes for CASSPGESGPQHF.

This CDR3 reads CASSSSLDGELFF. The CDR3 DNA reads as TGTGCCAGCAGCTCGTCACTAGACGGGGAGCTGTTTTTT. The chain combines TRBV7-9 with TRBJ2-2; D may be TRBD2 (5 bases). The length of the CDR3 is 13 residues. CDR1 SEHNR and CDR2 FQNEAQ come from the germline V gene (reference sequence). The V gene lost 4 bases and the J gene lost 7 bases, with 10 bases spanning the gap.

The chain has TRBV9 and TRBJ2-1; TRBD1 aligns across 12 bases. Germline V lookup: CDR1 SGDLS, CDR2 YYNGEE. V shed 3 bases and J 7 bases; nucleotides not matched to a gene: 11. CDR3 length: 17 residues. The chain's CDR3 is CASSAFPGQGADNEQFF. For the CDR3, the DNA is TGTGCCAGCAGCGCCTTCCCGGGACAGGGGGCGGATAATGAGCAGTTCTTC.

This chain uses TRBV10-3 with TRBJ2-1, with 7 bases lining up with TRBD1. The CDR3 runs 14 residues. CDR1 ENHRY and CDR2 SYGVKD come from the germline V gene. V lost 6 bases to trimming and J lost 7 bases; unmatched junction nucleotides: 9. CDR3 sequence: CAISHRDRENEQFF. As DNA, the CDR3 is TGTGCCATCAGCCACCGCGACAGGGAGAATGAGCAGTTCTTC.

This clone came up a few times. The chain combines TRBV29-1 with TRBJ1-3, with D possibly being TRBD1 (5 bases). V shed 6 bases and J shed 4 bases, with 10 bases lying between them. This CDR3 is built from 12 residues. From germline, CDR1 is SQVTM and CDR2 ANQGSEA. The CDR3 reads CSVASGGNTIYF. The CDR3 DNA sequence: TGCAGCGTAGCGTCAGGGGGAAACACCATATATTTT. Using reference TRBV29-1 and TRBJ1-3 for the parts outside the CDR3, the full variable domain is SAVISQKPSRDICQRGTSLTIQCQVDSQVTMMFWYRQQPGQSLTLIATANQGSEATYESGFVIDKFPISRPNLTFSTLTVSNMSPEDSSIYLCSVASGGNTIYFGEGSWLTVV.

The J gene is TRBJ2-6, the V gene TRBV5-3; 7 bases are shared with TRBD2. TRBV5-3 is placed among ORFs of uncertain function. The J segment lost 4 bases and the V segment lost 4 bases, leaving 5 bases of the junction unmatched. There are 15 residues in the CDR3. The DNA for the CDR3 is TGTGCCAGAAGCACGGGAGGTCCGGGGGCCAACGTCCTGACTTTC. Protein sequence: CARSTGGPGANVLTF.

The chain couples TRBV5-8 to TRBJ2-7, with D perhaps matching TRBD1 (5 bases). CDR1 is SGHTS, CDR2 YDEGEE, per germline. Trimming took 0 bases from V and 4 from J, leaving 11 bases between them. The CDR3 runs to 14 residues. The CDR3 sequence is CASSLDRSYYEQYF. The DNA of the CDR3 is TGTGCCAGCAGCTTGGACAGGTCTTATTACGAGCAGTACTTC.

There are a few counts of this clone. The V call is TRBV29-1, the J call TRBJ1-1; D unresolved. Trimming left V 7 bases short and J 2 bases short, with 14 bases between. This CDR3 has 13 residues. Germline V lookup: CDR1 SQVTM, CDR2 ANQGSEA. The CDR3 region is CSALRGSNTEAFF. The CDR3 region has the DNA TGCAGCGCCCTACGCGGTTCCAACACTGAAGCTTTCTTT.

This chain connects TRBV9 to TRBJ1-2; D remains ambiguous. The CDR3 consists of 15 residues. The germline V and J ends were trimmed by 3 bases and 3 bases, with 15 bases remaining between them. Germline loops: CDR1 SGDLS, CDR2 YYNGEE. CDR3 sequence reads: CASSDRRGVDYGYTF. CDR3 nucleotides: TGTGCCAGCAGCGACCGACGGGGAGTGGACTATGGCTACACCTTC.

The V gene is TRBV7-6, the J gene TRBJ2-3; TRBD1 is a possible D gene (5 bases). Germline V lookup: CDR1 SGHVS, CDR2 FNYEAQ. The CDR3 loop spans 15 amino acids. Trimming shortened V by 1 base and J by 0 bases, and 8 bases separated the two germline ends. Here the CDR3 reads CASSLGGYSTDTQYF. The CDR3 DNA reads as TGTGCCAGCAGCTTAGGGGGCTATAGCACAGATACGCAGTATTTT.

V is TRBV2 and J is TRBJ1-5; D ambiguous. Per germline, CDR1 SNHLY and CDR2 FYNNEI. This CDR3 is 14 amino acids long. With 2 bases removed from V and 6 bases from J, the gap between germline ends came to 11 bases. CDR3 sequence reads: CASSEHSAGQPQHF. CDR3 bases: TGTGCCAGCAGTGAACATTCGGCGGGTCAGCCCCAGCATTTT.

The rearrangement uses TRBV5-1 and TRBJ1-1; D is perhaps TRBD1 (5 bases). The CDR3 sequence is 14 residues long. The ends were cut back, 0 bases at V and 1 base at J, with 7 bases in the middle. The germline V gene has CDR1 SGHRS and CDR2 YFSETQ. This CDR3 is CASSLVDRNTEAFF. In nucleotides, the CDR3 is TGCGCCAGCAGCTTGGTAGACAGGAACACTGAAGCTTTCTTT.

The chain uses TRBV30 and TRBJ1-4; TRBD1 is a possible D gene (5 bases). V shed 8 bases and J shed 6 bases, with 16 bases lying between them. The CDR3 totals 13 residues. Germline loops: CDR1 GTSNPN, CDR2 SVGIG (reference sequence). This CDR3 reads CATSWRGYEKLFF. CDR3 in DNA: TGTGCCACCTCCTGGCGGGGGTATGAAAAACTGTTTTTT.

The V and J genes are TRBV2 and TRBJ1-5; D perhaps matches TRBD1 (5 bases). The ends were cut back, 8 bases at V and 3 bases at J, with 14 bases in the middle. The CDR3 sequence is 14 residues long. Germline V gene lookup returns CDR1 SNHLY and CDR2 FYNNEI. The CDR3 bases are TGTGCCAGCTCTAAGGAACAGGTCAATCAGCCCCAGCATTTT. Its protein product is CASSKEQVNQPQHF.

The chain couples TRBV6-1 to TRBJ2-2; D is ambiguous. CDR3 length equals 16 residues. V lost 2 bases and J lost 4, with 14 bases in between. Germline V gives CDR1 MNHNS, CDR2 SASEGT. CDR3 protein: CASSEHPASLTGELFF. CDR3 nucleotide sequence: TGTGCCAGCAGTGAACATCCCGCCAGTCTCACCGGGGAGCTGTTTTTT.

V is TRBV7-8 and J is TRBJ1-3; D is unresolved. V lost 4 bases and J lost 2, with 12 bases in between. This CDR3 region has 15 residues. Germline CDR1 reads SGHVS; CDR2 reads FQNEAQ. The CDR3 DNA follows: TGTGCCAGCAGCTCCCCGACAAGTCCTGGAAACACCATATATTTT. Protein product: CASSSPTSPGNTIYF.